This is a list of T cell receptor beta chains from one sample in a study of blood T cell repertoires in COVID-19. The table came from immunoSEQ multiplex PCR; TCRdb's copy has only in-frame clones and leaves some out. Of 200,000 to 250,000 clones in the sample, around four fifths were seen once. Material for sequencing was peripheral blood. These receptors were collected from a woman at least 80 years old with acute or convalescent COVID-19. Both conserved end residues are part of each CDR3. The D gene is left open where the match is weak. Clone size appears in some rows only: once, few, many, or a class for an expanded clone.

CDR3nt: TGTGCCAGCAGTTCTCGGATCCCTAGCAATTACAATGAGCAGTTCTTC; CDR3aa: CASSSRIPSNYNEQFF; d_gene: NA; j_gene: TRBJ2-1; abundance: once; v_gene: TRBV6-2/TRBV6-3
CDR3nt: TGTGCCAGCAGATCCAGGATTTCCTATAATTCACCCCTCCACTTT; CDR3aa: CASRSRISYNSPLHF; d_gene: NA; j_gene: TRBJ1-6; abundance: NA; v_gene: TRBV6-5
CDR3nt: TGTGCCTCGTACCCAGGGGGGCAGGGGGGACAAGAGACCCAGTACTTC; CDR3aa: CASYPGGQGGQETQYF; d_gene: NA; j_gene: TRBJ2-5; abundance: NA; v_gene: TRBV28
CDR3nt: TGTGCCAGCAGTGGACAGGGGGTTAATTCACCCCTCCACTTT; CDR3aa: CASSGQGVNSPLHF; d_gene: TRBD1; j_gene: TRBJ1-6; abundance: NA; v_gene: TRBV2
CDR3nt: TGCGCCAGCGTCCTCTCGGACACAACCAATGAAGCTTTCTTT; CDR3aa: CASVLSDTTNEAFF; d_gene: NA; j_gene: TRBJ1-1; abundance: NA; v_gene: TRBV5-1
CDR3nt: TGTGCCAGCAGCTTGGATCGTATAATATCCTACAATGAGCAGTTCTTC; CDR3aa: CASSLDRIISYNEQFF; d_gene: NA; j_gene: TRBJ2-1; abundance: NA; v_gene: TRBV5-4
CDR3nt: TGTGCCAGTAACTTGGCAGGGAATTTGGGTGGCTACACCTTC; CDR3aa: CASNLAGNLGGYTF; d_gene: NA; j_gene: TRBJ1-2; abundance: NA; v_gene: TRBV19
CDR3nt: TGCGCCAGCAGCCAAGTTGCCAGCTCTGGAAACACCATATATTTT; CDR3aa: CASSQVASSGNTIYF; d_gene: NA; j_gene: TRBJ1-3; abundance: few; v_gene: TRBV4-3
CDR3nt: TGTGCCAGTAGTCCATCCGGGACAGGGGTTGGCTACACCTTC; CDR3aa: CASSPSGTGVGYTF; d_gene: TRBD1; j_gene: TRBJ1-2; abundance: NA; v_gene: TRBV19
CDR3nt: TGTGCCAGCAGCTTTTGGGAGGGATCGGATCAGCCCCAGCATTTT; CDR3aa: CASSFWEGSDQPQHF; d_gene: NA; j_gene: TRBJ1-5; abundance: NA; v_gene: TRBV5-5
CDR3nt: TGTGCCAGTAGTATAAGGTCTCCGGGCGCGGGGAACTATGGCTACACCTTC; CDR3aa: CASSIRSPGAGNYGYTF; d_gene: NA; j_gene: TRBJ1-2; abundance: NA; v_gene: TRBV19
CDR3nt: TGCAGCGTTGATATGGGGCGGGGGGGCCGTTTTGAGACCCAGTACTTC; CDR3aa: CSVDMGRGGRFETQYF; d_gene: TRBD2; j_gene: TRBJ2-5; abundance: NA; v_gene: TRBV29-1
CDR3nt: TGTGCCAGCAGCTTATCCGGAGGCCTAGGTTCTAGCAATCAGCCCCAGCATTTT; CDR3aa: CASSLSGGLGSSNQPQHF; d_gene: NA; j_gene: TRBJ1-5; abundance: NA; v_gene: TRBV7-8
CDR3nt: TGTGCCAGCAGCCAAGTAAGCGGGGGGGCCTTCCAAGAGACCCAGTACTTC; CDR3aa: CASSQVSGGAFQETQYF; d_gene: TRBD2; j_gene: TRBJ2-5; abundance: NA; v_gene: TRBV3-1/TRBV3-2
CDR3nt: TGCGCCAGCAGCAAGGACAGGGGGGCAGATACGCAGTATTTT; CDR3aa: CASSKDRGADTQYF; d_gene: TRBD1; j_gene: TRBJ2-3; abundance: NA; v_gene: TRBV5-1
CDR3nt: TGTGCCAGCAGCCTGCGGGGAGCGGGAGCACGGGAGCAGTACTTC; CDR3aa: CASSLRGAGAREQYF; d_gene: TRBD2; j_gene: TRBJ2-7; abundance: NA; v_gene: TRBV3-1/TRBV3-2
CDR3nt: TGTGCCAGCAGCCCGCGCGGGCAGCGGGACGGGGAGACCCAGTACTTC; CDR3aa: CASSPRGQRDGETQYF; d_gene: TRBD2; j_gene: TRBJ2-5; abundance: NA; v_gene: TRBV11-1
CDR3nt: TGTGCCAGCAGCCCCCTTCGGGGAGGGAGGACTGAAGCTTTCTTT; CDR3aa: CASSPLRGGRTEAFF; d_gene: NA; j_gene: TRBJ1-1; abundance: NA; v_gene: TRBV27
CDR3nt: TGTGCCAGCAGCTTTCAGGGCACAGATACGCAGTATTTT; CDR3aa: CASSFQGTDTQYF; d_gene: NA; j_gene: TRBJ2-3; abundance: NA; v_gene: TRBV11-2
CDR3nt: TGTGCCTGGAGTGTACAGACGGGATTATCGGGCAGGACTGAAGCTTTCTTT; CDR3aa: CAWSVQTGLSGRTEAFF; d_gene: NA; j_gene: TRBJ1-1; abundance: NA; v_gene: TRBV30
CDR3nt: TGTGCCAGCAGTGAAGGGGACAGCTCCTACAATGAGCAGTTCTTC; CDR3aa: CASSEGDSSYNEQFF; d_gene: TRBD1; j_gene: TRBJ2-1; abundance: NA; v_gene: TRBV6-1